This T cell receptor (beta chain) was found in a study of blood T cell repertoires in COVID-19. Study-level background: Researchers got acute and convalescent COVID-19 samples from the United States, Italy and Spain.

In the original processing: Estimated nucleated cell counts came from reference gene primer amplification. Profiled with immunoSEQ multiplex PCR; TCRdb holds only in-frame clones, not every one. Clone size and the V and J calls come from that table; the DNA yielded D and trimming. The sample has more than 250,000 clones; 70% to 90% are singletons. Individuals drawn from around 25 US areas were roughly 18 to 95 years old. Donors were grouped by their self-reported clinical history. The germline gives CDR1 MDHEN, CDR2 SYDVKM. The CDR3 has 14 residues. The ends were cut back, 6 bases at V and 3 bases at J, with 14 bases in the middle.

V gene TRBV28 combines with J gene TRBJ1-1; no clear D gene. The clonotype originates from a woman aged 18-30 years who had recovered from COVID-19. The source material was PBMCs or T cells enriched from blood (not recorded which). CDR3 DNA sequence: TGTGCCAGCAGCTTAGCCCGCTATGACACTGAAGCTTTCTTT. It codes for CASSLARYDTEAFF.